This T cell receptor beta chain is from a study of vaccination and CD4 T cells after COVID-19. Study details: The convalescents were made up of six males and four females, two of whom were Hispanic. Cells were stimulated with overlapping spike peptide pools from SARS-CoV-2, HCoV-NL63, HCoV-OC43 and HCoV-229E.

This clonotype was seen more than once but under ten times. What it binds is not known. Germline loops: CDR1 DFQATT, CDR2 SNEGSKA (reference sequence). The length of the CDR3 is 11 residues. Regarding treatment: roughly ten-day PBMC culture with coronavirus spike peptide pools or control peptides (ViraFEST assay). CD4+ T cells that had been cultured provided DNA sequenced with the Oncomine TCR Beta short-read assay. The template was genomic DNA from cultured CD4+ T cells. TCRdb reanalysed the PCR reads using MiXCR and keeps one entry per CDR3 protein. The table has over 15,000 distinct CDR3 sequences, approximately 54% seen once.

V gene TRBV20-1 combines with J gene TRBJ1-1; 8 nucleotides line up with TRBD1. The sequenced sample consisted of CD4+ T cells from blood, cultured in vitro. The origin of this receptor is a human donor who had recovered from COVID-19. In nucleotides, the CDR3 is TGCAGATTGGACAGGGACACTGAAGCTTTCTTT. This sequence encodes CRLDRDTEAFF.